These 20 T cell receptor beta chains came from one sample sequenced in a study of blood T cell repertoires in COVID-19. The repertoire was sequenced with immunoSEQ multiplex PCR; TCRdb's copy has only in-frame clones and lacks some. The table records about 140,000 clones, around 84% of them present only once. Material: peripheral blood. Receptors were obtained from an older woman with acute or convalescent COVID-19.

The chain is built from TRBV30 and TRBJ2-5; TRBD1 matches 8 bases. This CDR3 region has 15 residues. Per germline, CDR1 GTSNPN and CDR2 SVGIG (reference sequence). V was pared by 3 bases and J by 4 bases, with 10 bases of the junction left unmatched. CDR3 in amino acids: CAWRPDRGWRETQYF. CDR3 DNA sequence: TGTGCCTGGAGGCCAGACAGGGGATGGCGAGAGACCCAGTACTTC.

The gene calls are TRBV10-1 and TRBJ2-7, with 8 nucleotides matching TRBD2. The CDR3 is made up of 14 amino acids. V lost 5 bases and J lost 4; bases outside the gene matches: 7. Germline CDR1 reads WNHNN; CDR2 reads SYGVQD (reference sequence). The CDR3 region has the DNA TGCGCCAGCAGTAGCGGGGGTACAGCATACGAGCAGTACTTC. This codes for CASSSGGTAYEQYF.

The genes are TRBV4-1 and TRBJ2-7; perhaps TRBD1 as D (5 bases). Trimming removed 3 bases at V and 7 bases at J, with 16 bases between. This CDR3 is built from 14 residues. Germline CDR1 MGHRA, CDR2 YSYEKL. CDR3 DNA sequence: TGCGCCAGCAGCCACCCCCCCAGGGCGCGGGAGCAGTACTTC. Amino acid sequence: CASSHPPRAREQYF.

The CDR3 nucleotides read TGTGCCATCAGTGAGTTACTGACTAGCGGGGGGCGGTATGAGCAGTTCTTC. It translates to CAISELLTSGGRYEQFF. The rearrangement joins TRBV10-3 to TRBJ2-1; the match to TRBD2 covers 13 bases. V trimming: 1 base; J trimming: 8 bases; junction bases outside the gene matches: 8. Germline CDR1 is ENHRY and CDR2 is SYGVKD. CDR3 length: 17 residues.

J is TRBJ1-2 and V is TRBV4-1, with a tentative D call TRBD1 (6 bases). V shed 0 bases and J shed 4 bases, with 15 bases lying between them. Germline V gene sequence: CDR1 MGHRA, CDR2 YSYEKL. The CDR3 length is 16 residues. The CDR3 loop is CASSQDTFRGTYGYTF. CDR3 nucleotide sequence: TGCGCCAGCAGCCAAGATACTTTCAGGGGAACCTATGGCTACACCTTC.

The chain couples TRBV5-1 to TRBJ2-2, with 9 bases lining up with TRBD1. CDR1 is SGHRS and CDR2 is YFSETQ in the germline V gene. The CDR3 runs 18 residues. The junction had 8 bases not matched to a gene; V was cut back by 2 bases and J by 0 bases. The CDR3 loop reads CASSLLDRGSPNTGELFF. CDR3 in DNA: TGCGCCAGCAGCTTACTGGACAGGGGTTCACCGAACACCGGGGAGCTGTTTTTT.

The J gene is TRBJ2-2, the V gene TRBV5-1; 11 positions match TRBD1. Looked up from germline, CDR1 is SGHRS and CDR2 is YFSETQ. J lost 2 bases, V lost 0 bases, and 6 bases had no gene match. The CDR3 is 18 amino acids. The CDR3 coding sequence is TGCGCCAGCAGCTTGGAGAGGACAGGGGGCCTAAACACCGGGGAGCTGTTTTTT. Amino acids: CASSLERTGGLNTGELFF. The full variable domain, in which reference TRBV5-1 and TRBJ2-2 provide the parts outside the CDR3, is KAGVTQTPRYLIKTRGQQVTLSCSPISGHRSVSWYQQTPGQGLQFLFEYFSETQRNKGNFPGRFSGRQFSNSRSEMNVSTLELGDSALYLCASSLERTGGLNTGELFFGEGSRLTVL.

In this sample, this clone turned up once. This chain connects TRBV10-2 to TRBJ2-7; TRBD2 agrees at 8 bases. Germline V gene lookup returns CDR1 WSHSY and CDR2 SAAADI. Trimming removed 7 bases from V and 2 bases from J; junction bases left unmatched: 10. The CDR3 has 15 amino acids. The CDR3 region is CASTTTRAGAYEQYF. In nucleotides, the CDR3 is TGCGCCAGCACCACGACTCGAGCGGGGGCCTACGAGCAGTACTTC.

About this clone itself: Other DNA sequences in the sample encode the same CDR3. The V gene is TRBV5-1, the J gene TRBJ1-4; 8 bases agree with TRBD1. The J segment lost 7 bases and the V segment lost 0 bases, leaving 2 bases of the junction unmatched. The length of the CDR3 is 14 residues. Germline CDR1 and CDR2: SGHRS and YFSETQ. CDR3 loop: CASSLEQGGEKLFF. The CDR3 DNA reads as TGCGCCAGCAGCTTGGAACAGGGGGGTGAAAAACTGTTTTTT.

The V call is TRBV3-1 (or the pseudogene TRBV3-2), the J call TRBJ2-7, with a possible D match to TRBD2 (5 bases). V lost 0 bases and J lost 4, with 10 bases in between. This CDR3 has 14 residues. Germline V gene data show CDR1 as LGHDT and CDR2 as YNNKEL (reference sequence). In nucleotides, the CDR3 is TGTGCCAGCAGCCAAGATTTCAGCGGATACGAGCAGTACTTC. Its translation is CASSQDFSGYEQYF.

This clone was recorded a few times. At one of its ends the junction is not consistent with the germline gene, which may arise from a read error. This rearrangement joins TRBV7-7 to TRBJ2-5, with 9 bases matching TRBD1. The CDR3 contains 15 residues. Germline lookup yields CDR1 SSHAT and CDR2 FNYEAQ (reference sequence). CDR3 loop: CASSLGQGYQETQYF. The CDR3, as DNA: TGTGCTAGCAGCTTAGGACAGGGGTACCAAGAGACCCAGTACTTC.

V gene TRBV5-1 combines with J gene TRBJ2-3; D is possibly TRBD2 (7 bases). V was trimmed by 4 bases and J by 3 bases, leaving 15 bases between them. The CDR3 is 15 amino acids. Germline loops: CDR1 SGHRS, CDR2 YFSETQ. The CDR3 coding sequence is TGCGCCAGCAGCCCGGTAGGGGGGGAAACAGATACGCAGTATTTT. Encoded protein: CASSPVGGETDTQYF. The whole variable domain, filled in from reference TRBV5-1 and TRBJ2-3, reads KAGVTQTPRYLIKTRGQQVTLSCSPISGHRSVSWYQQTPGQGLQFLFEYFSETQRNKGNFPGRFSGRQFSNSRSEMNVSTLELGDSALYLCASSPVGGETDTQYFGPGTRLTVL.

The rearrangement uses TRBV14 and TRBJ2-5; 8 bases map to TRBD1. Per the germline V gene, CDR1 is SGHDN and CDR2 is FVKESK. The CDR3 is made up of 14 amino acids. V shed 2 bases, J shed 3 bases, and the junction held 2 bases outside the gene matches. The CDR3 DNA sequence: TGTGCCAGCAGCCAACTGGACAGGGAAGAGACCCAGTACTTC. This sequence encodes CASSQLDREETQYF.

The chain couples TRBV24-1 to TRBJ1-2; TRBD1 might be the D (6 bases). Deletions cut 4 bases from V and 8 bases from J, with 10 bases between. CDR1 KGHDR and CDR2 SFDVKD come from the germline V gene. The CDR3 spans 12 residues. The CDR3 DNA reads TGTGCCACCAGTGACGCAGGGGTCGGCTACACCTTC. Its protein is CATSDAGVGYTF.

As DNA, the CDR3 is TGTGCCAGCAGCCAAAATTTAAGGACAGGGGGCTACGAGCAGTACTTC. This encodes CASSQNLRTGGYEQYF. The chain combines TRBV3-1 (or the pseudogene TRBV3-2) with TRBJ2-7; 10 bases agree with TRBD1. V gave up 2 bases and J gave up 3 bases; unmatched junction bases: 7. Germline assignment: CDR1 LGHDT and CDR2 YNNKEL (reference sequence). The CDR3 length is 16 residues.

The V gene is TRBV19, the J gene TRBJ2-1, with 7 bases that match TRBD2. CDR3 length equals 16 residues. The V gene's germline CDR1 is LNHDA and CDR2 SQIVND (reference sequence). V shed 3 bases, J shed 5 bases, and the junction held 10 bases outside the gene matches. The CDR3 nucleotides are TGTGCCAGTAGTATTTTTGGGGGAGGGACCCACAATGAGCAGTTCTTC. Its protein is CASSIFGGGTHNEQFF.

This clone was found once. The gene calls are TRBV30 and TRBJ1-6; 7 bases agree with TRBD1. CDR1 and CDR2 (germline): GTSNPN, SVGIG (reference sequence). The CDR3 runs to 15 residues. V dropped 3 bases and J dropped 5; count of bases not matched to a gene: 7. DNA of the CDR3: TGTGCCTGGAGCGAAGACAGGGTCCATAATTCACCCCTCCACTTT. Protein: CAWSEDRVHNSPLHF.

The genes are TRBV11-3 and TRBJ2-7; D not resolved. V was clipped by 5 bases and J by 5 bases, with 7 bases between them. CDR1 and CDR2 from the germline V gene are SGHNT and YENEEA. The CDR3 totals 11 residues. CDR3 nucleotides: TGTGCCAGCAGCCTACGAAACGAGCAGTACTTC. Amino acid sequence: CASSLRNEQYF.

This chain links TRBV5-4 with TRBJ2-3; 8 bases agree with TRBD1. The CDR3 sequence is 15 residues long. From germline, CDR1 is SGHNT and CDR2 YYREEE (reference sequence). Unmatched junction bases numbered 6, after V lost 3 bases and J lost 3 bases. The CDR3 coding sequence is TGTGCCAGCAGCTCCGCAGGGGGCACGACAGATACGCAGTATTTT. Translating it yields CASSSAGGTTDTQYF.

This chain uses TRBV6-6 with TRBJ2-1, with a possible D match to TRBD2 (7 bases). Trimming cost V 6 bases and J 7 bases, with 16 bases left between them. CDR3 length equals 14 residues. CDR1 is MNHNY, CDR2 SVGAGI, per germline (reference sequence). Here the CDR3 DNA reads TGTGCCAGCAGCCCGTTAGGGGGGGGGAATGAGCAGTTCTTC. This translates into CASSPLGGGNEQFF.